Ten or more counts support the clone carrying this TCR beta chain. The V end was cut by 6 bases, the J end by 5 bases, with 14 bases between. The CDR3 covers 14 residues. RNA transcripts provided the source from which TCR beta CDR3 regions were amplified. The HTBI primer set was used in a first-round RT-PCR of the TCR CDR3. TCRdb recomputed calls from the multiplex PCR reads with MiXCR, one row per CDR3 protein. The sample carries some 180,000 distinct CDR3 sequences, about a sixth recorded once. This specimen belongs to a study of T cells in Graves' hyperthyroidism and ophthalmopathy. The specimen was blood. The rearrangement links TRBV12-3 or TRBV12-4 to TRBJ1-5, with D perhaps TRBD1 (6 bases). The source of this sequence is a woman aged 50 to 60 with Graves' hyperthyroidism. Here the CDR3 DNA reads TGTGCCAGCAGCCCAACAGGGCCCCATCAGCCCCAGCATTTT. Its protein is CASSPTGPHQPQHF.